This T cell receptor (beta chain) was recovered during a study of identifying expanded T cells in peripheral blood. During the collection period, no donor immune events like infections were recorded. Germline V gene data show CDR1 as LGHNA and CDR2 as YSLEER. This CDR3 spans 14 amino acids. V was pared by 4 bases and J by 4 bases, with 1 base of the junction left unmatched. TCRdb's copy holds only in-frame clones and misses some; the assay was immunoSEQ multiplex PCR. This table holds more than 50,000 clones, about 80% found once. The study, taken as a whole, reports: Over two and four weeks, about 16 and 20 clones changed, versus roughly 1.1 between replicates. Roughly two-week clone count variance significantly increased as total template count grew.

Worth noting for this clone: Its specificity is not known.

This TCR was sampled from a person aged 18 to 75 in good health. The gene calls are TRBV4-3 and TRBJ2-1; 10 bases fit TRBD2. Sample: blood. Here the CDR3 DNA reads TGCGCCAGCAGCCTTAGCGGGAGGTACAATGAGCAGTTCTTC. Encoded protein: CASSLSGRYNEQFF.